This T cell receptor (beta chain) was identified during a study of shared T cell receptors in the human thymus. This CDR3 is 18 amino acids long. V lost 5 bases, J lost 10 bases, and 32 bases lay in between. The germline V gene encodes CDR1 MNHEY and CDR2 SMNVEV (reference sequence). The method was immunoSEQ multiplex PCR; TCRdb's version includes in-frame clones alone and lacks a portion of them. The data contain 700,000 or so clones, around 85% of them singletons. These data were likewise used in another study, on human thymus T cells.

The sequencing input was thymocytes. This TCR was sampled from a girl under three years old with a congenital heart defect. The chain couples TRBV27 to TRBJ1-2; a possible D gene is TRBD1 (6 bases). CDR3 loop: CASSLNPRNLQGWRIYTF. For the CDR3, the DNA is TGTGCCAGCAGTCTAAACCCGAGAAACCTACAGGGCTGGAGGATCTACACCTTC.